The sequence of this T cell receptor beta chain was determined in a study of T cell changes during pregnancy in multiple sclerosis. V shed 3 bases, J shed 0 bases, and the junction held 9 bases outside the gene matches. CDR1 is SGHRS and CDR2 is YFSETQ in the germline V gene. This CDR3 comprises 17 residues. Only in-frame clones appear in the TCRdb table, and some are missing; sequencing was by immunoSEQ multiplex PCR. The repertoire holds tens of thousands of clones, with around 85% as singletons. The chain links TRBV5-1 to TRBJ1-2; 9 positions agree with TRBD1. The sequences come from peripheral blood, collected before pregnancy. The source is a female donor with multiple sclerosis, enrolled in a pregnancy study. CDR3 bases: TGCGCCAGCAGCTCACCGGGACAGGGTCTTGCTAACTATGGCTACACCTTC. It is translated as CASSSPGQGLANYGYTF.